The next 3 T cell receptor beta chains were all read from a single sample in a study of T-cell memory formation after mild COVID-19. TCRdb processed the 5' RACE reads anew with MiXCR; each CDR3 protein has one entry. The profile shows about half a million distinct CDR3 sequences, 18% of them singletons. Sequenced: PBMCs or a T cell subset sorted from them (not recorded which). Receptors were obtained from an adult woman who had mild COVID-19 (a few samples of this study predate the infection). Cell type and time point are not known.

This chain joins TRBV20-1 and TRBJ2-2; weak D call: TRBD2 (5 bases). Per the germline V gene, CDR1 is DFQATT and CDR2 is SNEGSKA (reference sequence). V was shortened by 5 bases and J by 6 bases, with 19 bases between the two germline ends. This CDR3 is 15 amino acids long. The CDR3 here is CSAVGLSGTPGELFF. The CDR3, as DNA: TGCAGTGCTGTCGGACTGTCCGGAACACCCGGGGAGCTGTTTTTT.

In its sample, this clonotype was seen a few times. This rearrangement joins TRBV5-5 to TRBJ1-5; 7 nucleotides agree with TRBD1. The CDR3 is 16 amino acids. J was trimmed by 0 bases and V by 4 bases; bases with no gene match: 7. Germline V gene sequence: CDR1 SGHKS, CDR2 YYEKEE (reference sequence). CDR3 sequence reads: CASSPTGTVSNQPQHF. CDR3 DNA: TGTGCCAGCAGCCCCACCGGGACAGTTAGCAATCAGCCCCAGCATTTT.

The chain is built from TRBV10-3 and TRBJ2-1, with D tentatively TRBD2 (6 bases). V gave up 2 bases and J gave up 0 bases, with 8 bases separating them. The V gene's germline CDR1 is ENHRY and CDR2 SYGVKD. CDR3 length: 15 residues. The CDR3 nucleotides are TGTGCCATCAGTGAGCTGGAGGGCTCCTACAATGAGCAGTTCTTC. It codes for CAISELEGSYNEQFF.